These T cell receptor beta chains were read from a single sample in a study of shared clonotypes between healthy human individuals. The method was immunoSEQ multiplex PCR; TCRdb's version includes in-frame clones alone and lacks a portion of them. The sample lists roughly 2 million clones; under 97% were seen once. Sequencing was done on a sample of naive CD4+ T cells sorted from blood. Source of these receptors: a young man in good health. CDR3s include the opening cysteine and the closing phenylalanine or tryptophan. A D gene is named only where the DNA matches it firmly. Not every row has a clone size; where given, it reads once, few, many or a size class.

TRBJ2-7 . TRBD1 TRBV9 CASSQGQGIGYEQYF TGTGCCAGCAGCCAGGGACAGGGGATCGGCTACGAGCAGTACTTC
TRBJ1-2 . . TRBV21-1 CASNQTGGDYGYTF TGTGCCAGCAACCAAACAGGGGGCGATTATGGCTACACCTTC
TRBJ2-2 . . TRBV11-2 CASSLRGLGAGELFF TGTGCCAGCAGCTTAAGGGGCCTTGGGGCCGGGGAGCTGTTTTTT
TRBJ1-5 . . TRBV5-1 CASSLLARGDSNQPQHF TGCGCCAGCAGCTTGCTTGCCAGGGGCGATAGCAATCAGCCCCAGCATTTT
TRBJ1-1 . . TRBV27 CASTSTGNTEAFF TGTGCCAGCACCTCGACAGGGAACACTGAAGCTTTCTTT
TRBJ2-7 . TRBD2 TRBV7-8 CASSPRLAGVHEQYF TGTGCCAGCAGCCCCAGACTAGCGGGAGTTCACGAGCAGTACTTC
TRBJ1-5 . TRBD1 TRBV19 CASMETGLNQPQHF TGTGCCAGTATGGAGACAGGGCTCAATCAGCCCCAGCATTTT
TRBJ2-5 once . TRBV30 CAWSAGTSEETQYF TGTGCCTGGAGTGCCGGGACGTCCGAAGAGACCCAGTACTTC
TRBJ2-5 . . TRBV4-1 CASSQAPYQETQYF TGCGCCAGCAGCCAAGCTCCCTACCAAGAGACCCAGTACTTC
TRBJ2-4 . . TRBV9 CASSVGGTLAKNIQYF TGTGCCAGCAGCGTAGGGGGAACCCTAGCCAAAAACATTCAGTACTTC
TRBJ2-1 . . TRBV28 CASSLVQLNEQFF TGTGCCAGCAGTTTAGTGCAGCTTAATGAGCAGTTCTTC
TRBJ2-7 . TRBD2 TRBV5-1 CASSLVSGSSYEQYF TGCGCCAGCAGCTTGGTTAGCGGGAGCTCCTACGAGCAGTACTTC
TRBJ1-2 . . TRBV5-1 CASSPHSAAGALGGYTF TGCGCCAGCAGTCCACACAGCGCGGCGGGGGCCCTTGGGGGCTACACCTTC
TRBJ1-1 . TRBD1 TRBV10-3 CAISETGTDKNTEAFF TGTGCCATCAGTGAAACCGGGACAGATAAGAACACTGAAGCTTTCTTT
TRBJ2-5 . TRBD1 TRBV5-6 CASSSRTGRETQYF TGTGCCAGCAGCTCAAGGACAGGGAGGGAGACCCAGTACTTC
TRBJ1-2 . . TRBV11-2 CASSLDGLNYGYTF TGTGCCAGCAGCTTAGATGGGCTGAACTATGGCTACACCTTC
TRBJ2-7 . TRBD1 TRBV5-1 CASREGQGRYEQYF TGCGCCAGCAGAGAGGGACAGGGCCGCTACGAGCAGTACTTC